The 5 T cell receptor beta chains presented below share a single source sample, sequenced in a study of shared clonotypes between healthy human individuals. Only in-frame clones appear in the TCRdb table, and some are missing; sequencing was by immunoSEQ multiplex PCR. The sample has some 530,000 clones; approximately 80% are singletons. The sequenced material came from PBMCs. These receptors were obtained from a woman aged 40-49 years in good health. Some clones in this sample may be carry-over from other donors' samples.

In its sample, this clone was seen a few times. V usage is TRBV6-5 and J usage is TRBJ1-2; possible D gene TRBD1, 5 bases. The CDR3 loop spans 15 amino acids. The V end lost 3 bases, the J end lost 2 bases, and 13 bases lay between the germline ends. From germline, CDR1 is MNHEY and CDR2 SVGAGI. CDR3 sequence: CASSYSTEGNYGYTF. CDR3 DNA: TGTGCCAGCAGTTATTCGACTGAGGGGAACTATGGCTACACCTTC.

The genes are TRBV19 and TRBJ1-2; D gene ambiguous. V gave up 4 bases and J gave up 0 bases, with 9 bases separating them. The germline V gene has CDR1 LNHDA and CDR2 SQIVND (reference sequence). The length of the CDR3 is 14 residues. This chain's CDR3 is CASSKGSANYGYTF. In nucleotides, the CDR3 is TGTGCCAGTAGTAAAGGGTCCGCTAACTATGGCTACACCTTC.

This clone was counted a single time. This chain joins TRBV2 and TRBJ1-4; maybe TRBD1 (5 bases). The V end was cut by 1 base, the J end by 7 bases, with 16 bases between. The germline CDR1 and CDR2 sequences are SNHLY and FYNNEI. The CDR3 consists of 16 residues. Written as DNA, the CDR3 is TGTGCCAGCAGTGAAGGGGTAGGGGCTGGTCGTGAAAAACTGTTTTTT. It is translated as CASSEGVGAGREKLFF.

This chain connects TRBV11-2 to TRBJ1-2; tentative D call: TRBD1 (6 bases). The CDR3 extends over 17 amino acids. CDR1 is SGHAT, CDR2 FQNNGV, per germline. Trimming pared 5 bases from V and 6 bases from J, leaving 25 bases between. CDR3 amino acids: CASSPRTDVRFKDGYTF. The CDR3, as DNA: TGTGCCAGCAGCCCGCGGACAGATGTGAGGTTTAAAGATGGCTACACCTTC.

V is TRBV5-1 and J is TRBJ1-2, with 7 positions matching TRBD1. J gave up 6 bases and V 3 bases, and 2 bases lay outside the gene matches. This CDR3 comprises 12 residues. Germline CDR1 SGHRS, CDR2 YFSETQ. The CDR3 nucleotides are TGCGCCAGCAGCTCTGGACAGGATGGCTACACCTTC. Translated, it gives CASSSGQDGYTF.